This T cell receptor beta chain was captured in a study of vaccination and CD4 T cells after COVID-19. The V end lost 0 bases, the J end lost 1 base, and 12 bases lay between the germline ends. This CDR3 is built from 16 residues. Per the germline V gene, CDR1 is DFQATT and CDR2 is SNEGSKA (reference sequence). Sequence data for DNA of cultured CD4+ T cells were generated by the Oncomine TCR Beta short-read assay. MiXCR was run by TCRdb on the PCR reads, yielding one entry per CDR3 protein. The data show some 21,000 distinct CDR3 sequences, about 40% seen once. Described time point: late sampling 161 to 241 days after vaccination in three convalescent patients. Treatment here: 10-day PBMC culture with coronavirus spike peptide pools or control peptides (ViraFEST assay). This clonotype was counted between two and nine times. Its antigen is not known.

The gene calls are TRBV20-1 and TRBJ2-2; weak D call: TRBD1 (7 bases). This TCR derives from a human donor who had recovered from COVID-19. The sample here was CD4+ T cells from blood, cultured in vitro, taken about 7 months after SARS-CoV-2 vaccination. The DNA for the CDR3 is TGCAGTGCTAGAGACCCGCAGGGGGGGAACACCGGGGAGCTGTTTTTT. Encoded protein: CSARDPQGGNTGELFF.